The next 28 T cell receptor beta chains were all read from a single sample in a study of tumor-infiltrating lymphocytes in localized non-small cell lung cancer. The repertoire was sequenced with immunoSEQ multiplex PCR; TCRdb's copy has only in-frame clones and lacks some. The sample includes 20,000 to 25,000 clones, roughly three fifths seen only once; the top ten take more than 5%. The sequenced sample consisted of lung tumor tissue. These TCRs come from a human donor with non-small cell lung cancer.

This clone was found once. The chain uses TRBV5-4 and TRBJ2-7, with D perhaps matching TRBD1 (5 bases). The V gene's germline CDR1 is SGHNT and CDR2 YYREEE (reference sequence). Trimming left V 4 bases short and J 5 bases short, with 13 bases between. CDR3 size: 13 residues. The CDR3 sequence is CASSRKGNNEQYF. For the CDR3, the DNA is TGTGCCAGCAGCCGTAAGGGGAATAACGAGCAGTACTTC.

The chain carries TRBV25-1 and TRBJ2-3, with 9 bases lining up with TRBD2. This CDR3 spans 17 amino acids. The germline CDR1 and CDR2 sequences are MGHDK and SYGVNS. The V gene end was trimmed by 5 bases and the J gene end by 5 bases; junction bases not matched to a gene: 14. The chain's CDR3 is CASSRGRLAGSLDTQYF. The DNA for the CDR3 is TGTGCCAGCAGTCGCGGGAGGCTAGCGGGAAGCTTAGATACGCAGTATTTT.

The chain recombines TRBV19 with TRBJ2-5; 8 nucleotides match TRBD1. Trimming removed 6 bases from V and 4 bases from J; junction bases left unmatched: 13. Germline loops: CDR1 LNHDA, CDR2 SQIVND (reference sequence). The CDR3 covers 16 residues. CDR3 DNA sequence: TGTGCCAGTAGCGACCCGCGACAGGGGTCGGCAGAGACCCAGTACTTC. Translating it yields CASSDPRQGSAETQYF.

V gene TRBV28 combines with J gene TRBJ2-1, with TRBD2 matching 11 bases. The V gene end was trimmed by 4 bases and the J gene end by 7 bases; junction bases not matched to a gene: 6. There are 15 residues in the CDR3. CDR1 and CDR2 from the germline V gene are MDHEN and SYDVKM. CDR3 in DNA: TGTGCCAGCAGTTCCGGACTAGCGGGCCCTAATGAGCAGTTCTTC. Its translation is CASSSGLAGPNEQFF.

In this sample, this clone turned up once. The V and J genes are TRBV7-2 and TRBJ1-5, with D unresolved. This CDR3 spans 15 amino acids. CDR1 and CDR2 (germline): SGHTA, FQGNSA. V lost 0 bases to trimming and J lost 0 bases, with 6 bases between them. The CDR3 spells CASSLAMYSNQPQHF. The CDR3 nucleotides are TGTGCCAGCAGCTTAGCGATGTATAGCAATCAGCCCCAGCATTTT.

This clone was observed a few times. This chain joins TRBV18 and TRBJ1-1; D gene uncertain. CDR3 length: 15 residues. Germline CDR1 reads KGHSH; CDR2 reads LQKENI. V was shortened by 3 bases and J by 0 bases, with 11 bases between the two germline ends. Here the CDR3 reads CASSPGAGVNTEAFF. The CDR3, as DNA: TGTGCCAGCTCACCCGGCGCTGGTGTGAACACTGAAGCTTTCTTT.

The chain links TRBV5-5 to TRBJ2-7; D gene uncertain. Germline lookup yields CDR1 SGHKS and CDR2 YYEKEE (reference sequence). There are 15 residues in the CDR3. V was trimmed by 3 bases and J by 9 bases, leaving 22 bases between them. CDR3 sequence (DNA): TGTGCCAGCAGCTCATTGGCTGGGTCAGCCCCAAGGCAGTACTTC. Its protein is CASSSLAGSAPRQYF. The variable domain in full, completed from reference TRBV5-5 and TRBJ2-7, reads DAGVTQSPTHLIKTRGQQVTLRCSPISGHKSVSWYQQVLGQGPQFIFQYYEKEERGRGNFPDRFSARQFPNYSSELNVNALLLGDSALYLCASSSLAGSAPRQYFGPGTRLTVT.

The chain joins TRBV2 to TRBJ2-1; 10 bases fit TRBD2. This CDR3 has 15 amino acids. Trimming removed 7 bases from V and 4 bases from J; junction bases left unmatched: 7. The germline gives CDR1 SNHLY, CDR2 FYNNEI. CDR3 bases: TGTGCCAGCACGCCGAGCGGGAGGGGTTACAATGAGCAGTTCTTC. Amino acids: CASTPSGRGYNEQFF.

V is TRBV7-3 and J is TRBJ2-5; TRBD2 matches 11 bases. CDR1 and CDR2 (germline): SGHTA, FQGTGA. The CDR3 covers 15 residues. V shed 2 bases, J shed 3 bases, and the junction held 2 bases outside the gene matches. The CDR3 reads CASSLSTSGKETQYF. The CDR3 region has the DNA TGTGCCAGCAGCTTATCGACTAGCGGGAAAGAGACCCAGTACTTC.

This clone was seen more than once but under ten times. The rearrangement joins TRBV29-1 to TRBJ1-1, with TRBD1 as a possible D gene (5 bases). The CDR3 covers 12 residues. V was trimmed by 5 bases and J by 4 bases, leaving 11 bases between them. Germline CDR1 reads SQVTM; CDR2 reads ANQGSEA. For the CDR3, the DNA is TGCAGCGTTTCCAGGGAGGGCACTGAAGCTTTCTTT. Its protein is CSVSREGTEAFF.

The rearrangement links TRBV5-4 to TRBJ2-1, with D perhaps matching TRBD1 (5 bases). The germline gives CDR1 SGHNT, CDR2 YYREEE (reference sequence). The CDR3 runs to 12 residues. Trimming pared 4 bases from V and 10 bases from J, leaving 12 bases between. The CDR3 DNA reads as TGTGCCAGCAGCCTTGACAGTTTAGAGCAGTTCTTC. Its protein product is CASSLDSLEQFF. The whole variable domain, filled in from reference TRBV5-4 and TRBJ2-1, reads ETGVTQSPTHLIKTRGQQVTLRCSSQSGHNTVSWYQQALGQGPQFIFQYYREEENGRGNFPPRFSGLQFPNYSSELNVNALELDDSALYLCASSLDSLEQFFGPGTRLTVL.

This chain connects TRBV27 to TRBJ2-3; possibly TRBD1 or TRBD2 for D (5 bases each). There are 13 residues in the CDR3. Germline-derived CDR1 and CDR2 are MNHEY and SMNVEV (reference sequence). Trimming removed 6 bases at V and 1 base at J, with 8 bases between. The CDR3 sequence is CASSWDRTDTQYF. For the CDR3, the DNA is TGTGCCAGCAGCTGGGACCGCACAGATACGCAGTATTTT.

The genes are TRBV6-5 and TRBJ1-1; 11 bases align to TRBD1. Germline lookup yields CDR1 MNHEY and CDR2 SVGAGI. The CDR3 is made up of 16 amino acids. The junction had 8 bases not matched to a gene; V was cut back by 4 bases and J by 4 bases. The CDR3 region is CASSSGQGAGGTEAFF. DNA for the CDR3: TGTGCCAGCAGTTCTGGACAGGGGGCGGGGGGCACTGAAGCTTTCTTT.

The gene calls are TRBV30 and TRBJ1-1; D gene unclear. CDR1 and CDR2 (germline): GTSNPN, SVGIG (reference sequence). The CDR3 totals 14 residues. Trimming took off 0 bases at V and 0 bases at J, with 8 bases between the two ends. Written as DNA, the CDR3 is TGTGCCTGGAGTGTTTCAGGCGTGAACACTGAAGCTTTCTTT. Encoded protein: CAWSVSGVNTEAFF.

This clone was recorded only once. This chain joins TRBV20-1 and TRBJ2-7; D is uncertain. Germline V gives CDR1 DFQATT, CDR2 SNEGSKA (reference sequence). V lost 6 bases and J 5 bases, leaving 11 bases between the germline ends. CDR3 length: 11 amino acids. The CDR3 loop reads CSALRGDEQYF. The DNA of the CDR3 is TGCAGTGCCTTGCGAGGAGACGAGCAGTACTTC.

V usage is TRBV25-1 and J usage is TRBJ2-7; TRBD2 aligns across 7 bases. The CDR3 totals 12 residues. After removal of 6 bases from V and 2 bases from J, the junction contained 1 base not matched to a gene. Germline V gene lookup returns CDR1 MGHDK and CDR2 SYGVNS. The CDR3 loop is CASSSGTYEQYF. The CDR3, as DNA: TGTGCCAGCAGCAGCGGGACCTACGAGCAGTACTTC.

The chain joins TRBV5-5 to TRBJ2-7; possibly TRBD2 for D (5 bases). Between the trimmed V and J ends, which lost 0 bases and 2 bases, there was a span of 6 bases. Germline V gives CDR1 SGHKS, CDR2 YYEKEE (reference sequence). The length of the CDR3 is 13 residues. The CDR3 nucleotides are TGTGCCAGCAGCTTGGCGGGGACCTACGAGCAGTACTTC. As protein: CASSLAGTYEQYF.

This clone turned up a few times. This rearrangement joins TRBV6-5 to TRBJ1-1; possibly TRBD1 for D (5 bases). Germline values: CDR1 MNHEY, CDR2 SVGAGI. CDR3 length equals 15 residues. Trimming removed 0 bases from V and 3 bases from J, with 11 bases in between. Written as DNA, the CDR3 is TGTGCCAGCAGTTACTCAGGGGAAAGGGACACTGAAGCTTTCTTT. Residues: CASSYSGERDTEAFF.

The V gene is TRBV5-1, the J gene TRBJ2-1, with 8 bases matching TRBD1. V gave up 0 bases and J gave up 5 bases; unmatched junction bases: 1. The CDR3 is 14 residues long. Per the germline V gene, CDR1 is SGHRS and CDR2 is YFSETQ. The CDR3 sequence is CASSLAGQDNEQFF. The DNA of the CDR3 is TGCGCCAGCAGCTTGGCGGGACAGGACAATGAGCAGTTCTTC. The variable domain in full, with the rest retrieved from reference TRBV5-1 and TRBJ2-1, is KAGVTQTPRYLIKTRGQQVTLSCSPISGHRSVSWYQQTPGQGLQFLFEYFSETQRNKGNFPGRFSGRQFSNSRSEMNVSTLELGDSALYLCASSLAGQDNEQFFGPGTRLTVL.

By share of the sample, this clone is medium-sized. V usage is TRBV25-1 and J usage is TRBJ1-1; 7 bases line up with TRBD1. V dropped 3 bases and J dropped 10; count of bases not matched to a gene: 2. The CDR3 extends over 11 amino acids. The germline V gene encodes CDR1 MGHDK and CDR2 SYGVNS. The CDR3 bases are TGTGCCAGCAGTGACGACAGGGCAGCTTTCTTT. It translates to CASSDDRAAFF.

J is TRBJ2-5 and V is TRBV29-1; D might be TRBD1 or TRBD2, each matching 7 bases. The germline V gene has CDR1 SQVTM and CDR2 ANQGSEA. V shed 4 bases and J shed 4 bases, with 16 bases lying between them. This CDR3 has 14 residues. CDR3 bases: TGCAGCGTTGTTCAGGGGGGGGTGGGAGAGACCCAGTACTTC. It is translated as CSVVQGGVGETQYF.

This clone is categorized as medium-sized. CDR3 DNA sequence: TGCGCCAGCAGTGATACTAGCGGGAGGGCCACAGATACGCAGTATTTT. Translating it yields CASSDTSGRATDTQYF. The V call is TRBV10-1, the J call TRBJ2-3; TRBD2 matches at 13 bases. This CDR3 has 16 amino acids. In germline, CDR1 is WNHNN, CDR2 SYGVQD (reference sequence). The V segment lost 3 bases and the J segment 2 bases; nucleotides outside the gene matches: 2.

The gene calls are TRBV6-6 and TRBJ2-2; 8 bases are a match to TRBD2. With 6 bases clipped from V and 7 bases from J, the junction kept 4 bases outside the gene matches. This CDR3 is 13 amino acids long. The germline CDR1 and CDR2 sequences are MNHNY and SVGAGI (reference sequence). The CDR3 loop is CASRESGGGELFF. CDR3 coding DNA: TGTGCCAGCAGGGAGAGCGGGGGCGGGGAGCTGTTTTTT.

The rearrangement uses TRBV30 and TRBJ1-2; D call uncertain. The ends were cut back, 4 bases at V and 9 bases at J, with 9 bases in the middle. The CDR3 length is 10 residues. CDR1 is GTSNPN, CDR2 SVGIG, per germline (reference sequence). In nucleotides, the CDR3 is TGTGCCTGGAAGAAGGGCAGCTACACCTTC. It specifies CAWKKGSYTF.

The rearrangement joins TRBV6-5 to TRBJ1-5; 11 bases match TRBD1. The length of the CDR3 is 15 residues. V shed 5 bases, J shed 4 bases, and the junction held 4 bases outside the gene matches. CDR1 is MNHEY and CDR2 is SVGAGI in the germline V gene. The CDR3 nucleotides are TGTGCCAGCAGTGGGACAGGGGGGTTTAATCAGCCCCAGCATTTT. Its translation: CASSGTGGFNQPQHF.

The rearrangement uses TRBV6-1 and TRBJ1-4; a possible D gene is TRBD1 (6 bases). This CDR3 contains 14 residues. Germline-derived CDR1 and CDR2 are MNHNS and SASEGT. Trimming left V 4 bases short and J 4 bases short, with 10 bases between. CDR3 DNA sequence: TGTGCCAGCAGTGGACAGGCGCTTAATGAAAAACTGTTTTTT. Translation: CASSGQALNEKLFF.

The chain combines TRBV6-1 with TRBJ2-1; D not resolved. The V end was cut by 3 bases, the J end by 0 bases, with 9 bases between. In germline, CDR1 is MNHNS, CDR2 SASEGT. The CDR3 length is 15 residues. CDR3 nucleotide sequence: TGTGCCAGCAGTGAGGTTATGAGCTCCTACAATGAGCAGTTCTTC. It specifies CASSEVMSSYNEQFF.

The chain employs TRBV21-1 and TRBJ2-7; the table's TRBD1 call for D was not verified on the DNA. TRBV21-1 is an annotated pseudogene. The CDR3 is 15 amino acids. The CDR3 is CASSITGTPSYEQYF. CDR3 DNA sequence: TGTGCCAGCAGCATCACCGGGACACCCTCCTACGAGCAGTACTTC.